This TCR beta chain comes out of a study of post-analysis software for immune sequencing data. The study, taken as a whole, reports: Patients carried roughly 5 TRBV segments more frequently than controls did, and TRBV5-6, TRBV5-1 and TRBV20-1 were among them.

The sample holds a few counts of this clonotype. Its antigen is not identified. Included in the TCR beta cDNA libraries were unique molecular identifiers. MiXCR, run by TCRdb on the PCR reads, gives a single entry per CDR3 protein. The table records hundreds of thousands of distinct CDR3 sequences, about 27% of them present only once. The V segment lost 2 bases and the J segment 5 bases; nucleotides outside the gene matches: 5. The CDR3 has 14 residues. From germline, CDR1 is SGDLS and CDR2 YYNGEE. Sequenced material: blood. The rearrangement links TRBV9 to TRBJ2-5, with 8 bases that match TRBD2. The TCR was taken from a girl under 18 with multiple sclerosis. The CDR3 bases are TGTGCCAGCAGCGTTGGGACTAGAGTGGAGACCCAGTACTTC. This sequence encodes CASSVGTRVETQYF. Full variable domain (outside the CDR3, taken from reference TRBV9 and TRBJ2-5): DSGVTQTPKHLITATGQRVTLRCSPRSGDLSVYWYQQSLDQGLQFLIQYYNGEERAKGNILERFSAQQFPDLHSELNLSSLELGDSALYFCASSVGTRVETQYFGPGTRLLVL.